Below, 27 T cell receptor beta chains from the same sample are listed, as sequenced in a study of radiation and T cells in renal cell carcinoma. Sample time point: blood 4 weeks post-SBRT, at nephrectomy. This sample's treatment: 15 Gy SBRT to primary tumor, nephrectomy 4 weeks later. The method was immunoSEQ multiplex PCR; TCRdb's version includes in-frame clones alone and lacks a portion of them. The sample records 140,000 or so clones, 80% to 90% being singletons. The material sequenced was blood, taken from a patient whose treatment included radiotherapy and nephrectomy. The receptors were gathered from a woman in her forties or fifties with renal cell carcinoma.

The V call is TRBV6-1, the J call TRBJ2-2; no firm D call. Trimming pared 8 bases from V and 6 bases from J, leaving 7 bases between. This CDR3 contains 11 residues. CDR1 is MNHNS, CDR2 SASEGT, per germline. The CDR3: CASHRAGELFF. CDR3 coding DNA: TGTGCCAGCCACCGCGCCGGGGAGCTGTTTTTT.

The J gene is TRBJ1-3, the V gene TRBV7-2; no clear D. V was pared by 1 base and J by 1 base, with 8 bases between. This CDR3 is built from 15 residues. Germline lookup yields CDR1 SGHTA and CDR2 FQGNSA. The DNA for the CDR3 is TGTGCCAGCAGCTTAGGTGTCGGTTCTGGAAACACCATATATTTT. This translates into CASSLGVGSGNTIYF.

V is TRBV7-8 and J is TRBJ2-7, with a possible D match to TRBD2 (5 bases). Germline CDR1 SGHVS, CDR2 FQNEAQ. V dropped 7 bases and J dropped 6 bases, with 19 bases sitting between them. CDR3 length: 14 residues. The CDR3 DNA sequence: TGTGCCAGCACCCTGGACTTAAGGGCGGCCGAGCAGTACTTC. Amino acids: CASTLDLRAAEQYF. The full variable domain, rest sourced from reference TRBV7-8 and TRBJ2-7, is GAGVSQSPRYKVAKRGQDVALRCDPISGHVSLFWYQQALGQGPEFLTYFQNEAQLDKSGLPSDRFFAERPEGSVSTLKIQRTQQEDSAVYLCASTLDLRAAEQYFGPGTRLTVT.

The chain joins TRBV28 to TRBJ2-1; 9 bases agree with TRBD2. With 7 bases clipped from V and 4 bases from J, the junction kept 8 bases outside the gene matches. Germline assignment: CDR1 MDHEN and CDR2 SYDVKM. CDR3 length equals 15 residues. The CDR3 is CASTISGGTYNEQFF. CDR3 DNA sequence: TGTGCCAGCACTATAAGCGGGGGGACATACAATGAGCAGTTCTTC.

The chain couples TRBV11-3 to TRBJ2-1; D perhaps matches TRBD1 (5 bases). V lost 0 bases and J lost 0, with 18 bases in between. Germline V gene sequence: CDR1 SGHNT, CDR2 YENEEA. The CDR3 spans 19 residues. The CDR3 is CASSLEGVVGPSSYNEQFF. The CDR3 DNA follows: TGTGCCAGCAGCTTAGAAGGGGTAGTCGGGCCGAGCTCCTACAATGAGCAGTTCTTC. Full variable domain (rest looked up from reference TRBV11-3 and TRBJ2-1): EAGVVQSPRYKIIEKKQPVAFWCNPISGHNTLYWYLQNLGQGPELLIRYENEEAVDDSQLPKDRFSAERLKGVDSTLKIQPAELGDSAVYLCASSLEGVVGPSSYNEQFFGPGTRLTVL.

This chain uses TRBV7-9 with TRBJ1-1; 8 bases fit TRBD1. Per the germline V gene, CDR1 is SEHNR and CDR2 is FQNEAQ (reference sequence). J was trimmed by 12 bases and V by 4 bases; bases with no gene match: 10. The CDR3 sequence is 13 residues long. The CDR3 region is CASSSGQGRTTFF. In DNA form, the CDR3 reads TGTGCCAGCAGCTCCGGACAGGGAAGGACGACTTTCTTT.

V usage is TRBV27 and J usage is TRBJ2-5; 8 nucleotides match TRBD1. The CDR3 runs to 14 residues. The V and J ends lost 7 bases and 4 bases, in that order; junction bases with no gene match: 8. Germline CDR1 is MNHEY and CDR2 is SMNVEV (reference sequence). The CDR3 bases are TGTGCCAGCACCCGGACAGGGAGTGGAGAGACCCAGTACTTC. It codes for CASTRTGSGETQYF.

This clone was seen once. The chain carries TRBV6-6 and TRBJ2-3; D might be TRBD1 (6 bases). Germline CDR1 is MNHNY and CDR2 is SVGAGI (reference sequence). The CDR3 loop spans 14 amino acids. Trimming pared 6 bases from V and 3 bases from J, leaving 13 bases between. This chain's CDR3 is CASRVTGPTDTQYF. The DNA of the CDR3 is TGTGCCAGCAGAGTGACAGGCCCGACAGATACGCAGTATTTT.

The rearrangement uses TRBV5-1 and TRBJ2-1; D is uncertain. The CDR3 has 13 amino acids. Looked up from germline, CDR1 is SGHRS and CDR2 is YFSETQ. V lost 2 bases to trimming and J lost 4 bases, with 7 bases between them. CDR3 in amino acids: CASSFGQYNEQFF. The CDR3 coding sequence is TGCGCCAGCAGCTTCGGGCAGTACAATGAGCAGTTCTTC. Full variable domain (remainder filled in from reference TRBV5-1 and TRBJ2-1): KAGVTQTPRYLIKTRGQQVTLSCSPISGHRSVSWYQQTPGQGLQFLFEYFSETQRNKGNFPGRFSGRQFSNSRSEMNVSTLELGDSALYLCASSFGQYNEQFFGPGTRLTVL.

The CDR3 coding sequence is TGTGCCAGCAGCTTATCGGGTGGCTTCGGGCCCCAGCATTTT. Translation: CASSLSGGFGPQHF. The gene calls are TRBV11-2 and TRBJ1-5; no clear D gene. This CDR3 has 14 residues. Germline loops: CDR1 SGHAT, CDR2 FQNNGV. V lost 2 bases, J lost 9 bases, and 14 bases lay in between. The full variable domain, rest sourced from reference TRBV11-2 and TRBJ1-5, is EAGVAQSPRYKIIEKRQSVAFWCNPISGHATLYWYQQILGQGPKLLIQFQNNGVVDDSQLPKDRFSAERLKGVDSTLKIQPAKLEDSAVYLCASSLSGGFGPQHFGDGTRLSIL.

The rearrangement links TRBV7-8 to TRBJ2-7; no reliable D call. Looked up from germline, CDR1 is SGHVS and CDR2 is FQNEAQ. The ends were cut back, 0 bases at V and 3 bases at J, with 12 bases in the middle. The CDR3 consists of 15 residues. This chain's CDR3 is CASSLARQANYEQYF. In DNA form, the CDR3 reads TGTGCCAGCAGCTTAGCTAGGCAGGCGAACTACGAGCAGTACTTC.

The J gene is TRBJ2-7, the V gene TRBV5-1, with D possibly matching TRBD2 (5 bases). Germline values: CDR1 SGHRS, CDR2 YFSETQ. Trimming shortened V by 0 bases and J by 2 bases, and 9 bases separated the two germline ends. The CDR3 is made up of 14 amino acids. CDR3 sequence: CASSLAGRAYEQYF. CDR3 bases: TGCGCCAGCAGCTTGGCGGGGAGAGCCTACGAGCAGTACTTC.

This clone was seen a single time. V and J are TRBV4-3 and TRBJ2-2, with 9 bases aligning to TRBD2. The V segment lost 3 bases and the J segment 3 bases; nucleotides outside the gene matches: 8. The CDR3 totals 17 residues. CDR1 is LGHNA and CDR2 is YSLEER in the germline V gene. The CDR3: CASSHVPSGVDTGELFF. In DNA, the CDR3 is TGCGCCAGCAGCCACGTCCCTAGCGGGGTCGACACCGGGGAGCTGTTTTTT.

This chain joins TRBV5-6 and TRBJ1-5; D gene uncertain. The CDR3 is 16 amino acids. Per germline, CDR1 SGHDT and CDR2 YYEEEE. The V end was cut by 4 bases, the J end by 2 bases, with 16 bases between. The CDR3 region is CASSGFPSQGNQPQHF. CDR3 coding DNA: TGTGCCAGCAGCGGATTCCCTTCTCAGGGCAATCAGCCCCAGCATTTT.

The rearrangement links TRBV29-1 to TRBJ2-5; 7 bases fit TRBD2. V lost 5 bases and J lost 1; bases outside the gene matches: 4. The CDR3 extends over 13 amino acids. Germline-derived CDR1 and CDR2 are SQVTM and ANQGSEA. The DNA of the CDR3 is TGCAGCGTTCACGGGGGGTTCCAAGAGACCCAGTACTTC. Its translation: CSVHGGFQETQYF.

V and J are TRBV5-6 and TRBJ2-1, with 11 bases fitting TRBD2. The V segment lost 4 bases and the J segment 7 bases; nucleotides outside the gene matches: 7. This CDR3 is built from 15 residues. CDR1 SGHDT and CDR2 YYEEEE come from the germline V gene. The chain's CDR3 is CASSLAPSGGNEQFF. The CDR3 DNA is TGTGCCAGCAGCCTGGCTCCTAGCGGGGGGAATGAGCAGTTCTTC.

This clone was found once. This chain uses TRBV6-5 with TRBJ1-2; 7 positions match TRBD1. Germline lookup yields CDR1 MNHEY and CDR2 SVGAGI. Germline trimming cut 5 bases from V and 2 bases from J; bases unmatched to any gene: 5. This CDR3 contains 14 residues. The chain's CDR3 is CASSRQDRNYGYTF. The CDR3 DNA follows: TGTGCCAGCAGTCGACAGGACAGGAACTATGGCTACACCTTC.

In nucleotides, the CDR3 is TGTGCCAGCAGCGGTCTTACGGGAGAAGAGACCCAGTACTTC. Translated, it gives CASSGLTGEETQYF. The chain recombines TRBV9 with TRBJ2-5; possible D gene TRBD2, 6 bases. From germline, CDR1 is SGDLS and CDR2 YYNGEE. V lost 3 bases, J lost 3 bases, and 12 bases lay in between. The CDR3 contains 14 residues. The full variable domain, rest sourced from reference TRBV9 and TRBJ2-5, is DSGVTQTPKHLITATGQRVTLRCSPRSGDLSVYWYQQSLDQGLQFLIQYYNGEERAKGNILERFSAQQFPDLHSELNLSSLELGDSALYFCASSGLTGEETQYFGPGTRLLVL.

The rearrangement uses TRBV18 and TRBJ1-3; no firm D call. The CDR3 has 15 residues. Trimming stripped 2 bases from V and 1 base from J, with 9 bases between. CDR1 is KGHSH, CDR2 LQKENI, per germline. In DNA, the CDR3 is TGTGCCAGCTCACCAATGATGGATTCTGGAAACACCATATATTTT. It is translated as CASSPMMDSGNTIYF.

The V call is TRBV5-4, the J call TRBJ2-2; D not certain. The length of the CDR3 is 16 residues. Trimming took off 0 bases at V and 2 bases at J, with 11 bases between the two ends. Germline lookup yields CDR1 SGHNT and CDR2 YYREEE (reference sequence). The CDR3 loop is CASSLAGPLNTGELFF. The CDR3 nucleotides are TGTGCCAGCAGCTTGGCCGGACCACTAAACACCGGGGAGCTGTTTTTT.

The chain recombines TRBV2 with TRBJ2-7, with TRBD1 as a possible D gene (6 bases). CDR1 and CDR2 (germline): SNHLY, FYNNEI. The CDR3 sequence is 17 residues long. V was pared by 2 bases and J by 2 bases, with 19 bases between. This CDR3 reads CASSEISPGAPTYEQYF. CDR3 DNA: TGTGCCAGCAGTGAAATAAGTCCAGGGGCCCCAACCTACGAGCAGTACTTC.

The gene calls are TRBV4-3 and TRBJ2-1; possibly TRBD1 for D (6 bases). Germline V lookup: CDR1 LGHNA, CDR2 YSLEER. The CDR3 has 15 residues. V was cut by 2 bases and J by 5 bases, with 13 bases left in between. Here the CDR3 DNA reads TGCGCCAGCAGCCAACTAACAGGGAGACACAATGAGCAGTTCTTC. Encoded protein: CASSQLTGRHNEQFF.

The V gene is TRBV28, the J gene TRBJ1-4; the D gene is possibly TRBD1 (5 bases). CDR1 MDHEN and CDR2 SYDVKM come from the germline V gene. There are 16 residues in the CDR3. The V gene lost 4 bases and the J gene lost 7 bases, with 19 bases spanning the gap. The CDR3 protein is CASSSPSRASSEKLFF. For the CDR3, the DNA is TGTGCCAGCAGTTCTCCCTCCAGGGCGTCTAGTGAAAAACTGTTTTTT. Using reference TRBV28 and TRBJ1-4 for the parts outside the CDR3, the full variable domain is DVKVTQSSRYLVKRTGEKVFLECVQDMDHENMFWYRQDPGLGLRLIYFSYDVKMKEKGDIPEGYSVSREKKERFSLILESASTNQTSMYLCASSSPSRASSEKLFFGSGTQLSVL.

V usage is TRBV6-9 and J usage is TRBJ2-2, with D maybe TRBD2 (5 bases). The CDR3 is 13 residues long. The germline V gene encodes CDR1 MNHGY and CDR2 SVAAGI. The V and J ends lost 8 bases and 8 bases respectively, with 15 bases between them. CDR3 DNA: TGTGCCAGCCCCGGACTTTCCTTGGGGGAGCTGTTTTTT. Translating gives CASPGLSLGELFF.

This rearrangement joins TRBV5-1 to TRBJ2-7, with a tentative D call TRBD2 (6 bases). Trimming pared 0 bases from V and 2 bases from J, leaving 9 bases between. The CDR3 has 14 residues. CDR1 is SGHRS, CDR2 YFSETQ, per germline. The CDR3 is CASSLAAGTYEQYF. For the CDR3, the DNA is TGCGCCAGCAGCTTGGCCGCGGGGACCTACGAGCAGTACTTC. The full variable domain, its missing parts supplied by reference TRBV5-1 and TRBJ2-7, is KAGVTQTPRYLIKTRGQQVTLSCSPISGHRSVSWYQQTPGQGLQFLFEYFSETQRNKGNFPGRFSGRQFSNSRSEMNVSTLELGDSALYLCASSLAAGTYEQYFGPGTRLTVT.

V and J are TRBV12-5 and TRBJ1-1, with D uncertain. The CDR3 loop spans 11 amino acids. Between the trimmed V and J ends, which lost 2 bases and 8 bases, there was a span of 6 bases. Germline CDR1 LGHNT, CDR2 FRNRAP. CDR3 coding DNA: TGTGCTAGTGGTTTGTCCCGCGAAGCTTTCTTT. This translates into CASGLSREAFF.

The chain links TRBV7-8 to TRBJ1-4, with D tentatively TRBD1 (5 bases). The CDR3 loop spans 15 amino acids. V was cut by 5 bases and J by 3 bases, with 13 bases left in between. The germline gives CDR1 SGHVS, CDR2 FQNEAQ. CDR3 loop: CASSLQGAANEKLFF. DNA for the CDR3: TGTGCCAGCAGCCTTCAGGGTGCCGCTAATGAAAAACTGTTTTTT.